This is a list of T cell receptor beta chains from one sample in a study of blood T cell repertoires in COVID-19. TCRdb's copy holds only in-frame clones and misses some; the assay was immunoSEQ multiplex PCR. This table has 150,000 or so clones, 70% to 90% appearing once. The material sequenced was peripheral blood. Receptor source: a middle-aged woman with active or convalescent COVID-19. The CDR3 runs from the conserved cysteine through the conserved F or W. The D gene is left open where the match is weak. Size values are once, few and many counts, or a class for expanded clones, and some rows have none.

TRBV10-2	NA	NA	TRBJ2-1	TGCGCCAGCAGGAACGGGAGCTCCTACAATGAGCAGTTCTTC	CASRNGSSYNEQFF
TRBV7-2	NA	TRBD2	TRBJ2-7	TGTGCCAGCAAGCGGGGGGATTCCTACGAGCAGTACTTC	CASKRGDSYEQYF
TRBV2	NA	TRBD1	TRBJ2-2	TGTGCCAGCAGTCGGGACAGACCGAACACCGGGGAGCTGTTTTTT	CASSRDRPNTGELFF
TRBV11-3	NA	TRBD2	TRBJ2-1	TGTGCCAGCAGCTTAGACGGGAGGGAGTCCTACAATGAGCAGTTCTTC	CASSLDGRESYNEQFF
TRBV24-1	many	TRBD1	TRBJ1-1	TGTGCCACCGACAGGGGGCCAGAGAACACTGAAGCTTTCTTT	CATDRGPENTEAFF
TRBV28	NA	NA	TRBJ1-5	TGTGCCAGCAGGGTGGAGCGTAATCAGCCCCAGCATTTT	CASRVERNQPQHF
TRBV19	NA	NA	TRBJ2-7	TGTGCCAGTAGTATACAGGGGATCGGCGAGCAGTACTTC	CASSIQGIGEQYF
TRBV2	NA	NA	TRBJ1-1	TGTGCCAGCAGTGAAGCACGGGTCGGGGGCACTGAAGCTTTCTTT	CASSEARVGGTEAFF
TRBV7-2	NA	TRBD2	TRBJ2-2	TGTGCCAGCAGCTTAGCGCCCGGGACTAGCGGGAGGTCCGGGGAGCTGTTTTTT	CASSLAPGTSGRSGELFF
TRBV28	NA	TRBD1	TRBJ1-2	TGTGCCAGCAGTTCATCTGGACAGGGGGCTTATCTTTACACCTTC	CASSSSGQGAYLYTF
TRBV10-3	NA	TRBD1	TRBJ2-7	TGTGCCATCAGTCGAGGTTCCGTCGGACAGGGGGGCTCCTACGAGCAGTACTTC	CAISRGSVGQGGSYEQYF
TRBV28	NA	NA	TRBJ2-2	TGTGCCAGCAGTGCTTACTCCACCGGGGAGCTGTTTTTT	CASSAYSTGELFF
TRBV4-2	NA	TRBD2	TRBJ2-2	TGTGCCAGCAGCCAAGTCCTAGCGGGGGGGCCGAGTGGGGAGCTGTTTTTT	CASSQVLAGGPSGELFF
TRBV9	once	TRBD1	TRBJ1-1	TGTGCCAGCAGCGGGGCAGGGGGCTTGGGAAAGACTGAAGCTTTCTTT	CASSGAGGLGKTEAFF
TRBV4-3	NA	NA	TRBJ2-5	TGCGCCAGCAGCCAAGAACTTGACAGGTACCAAGAGACCCAGTACTTC	CASSQELDRYQETQYF
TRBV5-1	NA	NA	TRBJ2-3	TGCGCCAGCAGCTCGACAGGAGTCACAGATACGCAGTATTTT	CASSSTGVTDTQYF
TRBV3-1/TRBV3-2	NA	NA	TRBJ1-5	TGTGCCAGCAGCCAGTCACTGACTCCGCCCCAGCATTTT	CASSQSLTPPQHF
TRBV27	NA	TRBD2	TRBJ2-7	TGTGCCAGCAGTTTATCCCGGGAGGGCCCAATCTACGAGCAGTACTTC	CASSLSREGPIYEQYF
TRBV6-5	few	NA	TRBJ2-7	TGTGCCAGCAGTTACTCGGCAGACTCCTACGAGCAGTACTTC	CASSYSADSYEQYF
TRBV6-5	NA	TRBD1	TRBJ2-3	TGTGCCAGCAACAACAGGGGGCGAACAGATACGCAGTATTTT	CASNNRGRTDTQYF
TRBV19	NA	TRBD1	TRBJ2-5	TGTGCCAGTACCAGACAGGGGGCAGGGGAGACCCAGTACTTC	CASTRQGAGETQYF
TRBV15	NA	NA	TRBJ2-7	TGTGCCACCAGCAGAGATCCTTCGGACTGGTACTACGAGCAGTACTTC	CATSRDPSDWYYEQYF
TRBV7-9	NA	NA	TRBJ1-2	TGTGCCAGCAGCCGGACAGAGAACTATGGCTACACCTTC	CASSRTENYGYTF
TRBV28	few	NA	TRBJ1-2	TGTGCCAGCAGTTCAACAGGGTGGCGTGGCTACACCTTC	CASSSTGWRGYTF
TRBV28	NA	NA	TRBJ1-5	TGTGCCAGCAGTGGGGAGGGAATGGGCAATCAGCCCCAGCATTTT	CASSGEGMGNQPQHF
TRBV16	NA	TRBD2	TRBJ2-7	TGTGCCAGCAGCCAATCAGGCAGGGCGGGGGTTTGGACACCCTACGAGCAGTACTTC	CASSQSGRAGVWTPYEQYF
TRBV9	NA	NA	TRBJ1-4	TGTGCCAGCAGCGTAGATGGCTCAACTAATGAAAAACTGTTTTTT	CASSVDGSTNEKLFF
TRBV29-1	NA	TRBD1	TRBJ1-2	TGCAGCGTTGAAAACAGGGGCTATGGCTACACCTTC	CSVENRGYGYTF
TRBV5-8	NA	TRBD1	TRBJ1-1	TGTGCCAGCCGAGACAGGGAGAACACTGAAGCTTTCTTT	CASRDRENTEAFF
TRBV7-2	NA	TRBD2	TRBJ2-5	TGTGCCAGCAGCCTAGCCGGGACTAGCAAAGAGACCCAGTACTTC	CASSLAGTSKETQYF
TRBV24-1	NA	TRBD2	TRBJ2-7	TGTGCCACCAGTGAGAGCGGGGGCTCCTACGAGCAGTACTTC	CATSESGGSYEQYF
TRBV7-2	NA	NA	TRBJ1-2	TGTGCCAGCAGCTTAGACGGTGGGCAGGGCCGCGGCTACACCTTC	CASSLDGGQGRGYTF
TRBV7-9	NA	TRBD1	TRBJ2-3	TGTGCCAGCAGCTTAGCACTCACAGGGGTTACAGATACGCAGTATTTT	CASSLALTGVTDTQYF
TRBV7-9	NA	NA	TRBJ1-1	TGTGCCAGCAGCTCAGGGGCGAACACTGAAGCTTTCTTT	CASSSGANTEAFF
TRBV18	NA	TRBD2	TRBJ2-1	TGTGCCAGCCGCCGGGGCGGGGGGGCCCAAGATGAGCAGTTCTTC	CASRRGGGAQDEQFF
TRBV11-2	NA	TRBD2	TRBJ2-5	TGTGCCAGCAGCTTAGTGGGACTAGCGGGAGAGGAGACCCAGTACTTC	CASSLVGLAGEETQYF
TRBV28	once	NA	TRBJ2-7	TGTGCCAGCAGTCTTATCGGCGGATCCTACGAGCAGTACTTC	CASSLIGGSYEQYF
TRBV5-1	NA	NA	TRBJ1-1	TGCGCCAGCAGCCTGCGTATGAACACTGAAGCTTTCTTT	CASSLRMNTEAFF
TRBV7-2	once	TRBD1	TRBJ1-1	TGTGCCAGCAGCTCCCACAGGGGAGCGGCTGAAGCTTTCTTT	CASSSHRGAAEAFF
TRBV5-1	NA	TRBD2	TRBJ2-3	TGCGCCAGCAGCTTGCCTAGCGGGGGCGAAAGGGATACGCAGTATTTT	CASSLPSGGERDTQYF
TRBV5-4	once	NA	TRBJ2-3	TGTGCCAGCAGCTCCCCCACGGCCCTAAGGGGGGGTTCCACAGATACGCAGTATTTT	CASSSPTALRGGSTDTQYF
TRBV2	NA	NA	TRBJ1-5	TGTGCCAGCAGTGAATCGGGGTTGGGGAGTCAGCCCCAGCATTTT	CASSESGLGSQPQHF
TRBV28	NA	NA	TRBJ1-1	TGTGCCAGCACTGCTACAGGTCGACAGTTTCGAGCTTTCTTT	CASTATGRQFRAFF
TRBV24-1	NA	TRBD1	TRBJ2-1	TGTGCCACCAGTGATTTGCAGGGGGCGGGCGATGAGCAGTTCTTC	CATSDLQGAGDEQFF
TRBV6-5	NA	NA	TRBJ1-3	TGTGCCAGCAGTACATACCGGGGATCTGGAAACACCATATATTTT	CASSTYRGSGNTIYF